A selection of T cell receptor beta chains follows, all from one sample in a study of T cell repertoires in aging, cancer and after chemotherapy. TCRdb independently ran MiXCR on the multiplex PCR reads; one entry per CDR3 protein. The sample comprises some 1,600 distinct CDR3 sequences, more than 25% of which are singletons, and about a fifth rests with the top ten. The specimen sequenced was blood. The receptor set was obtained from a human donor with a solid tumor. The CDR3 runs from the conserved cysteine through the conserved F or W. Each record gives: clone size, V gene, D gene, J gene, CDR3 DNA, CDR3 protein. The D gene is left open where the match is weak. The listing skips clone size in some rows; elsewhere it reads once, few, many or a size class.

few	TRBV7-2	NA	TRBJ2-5	TGTGCCAGCAGCTTACAAGAGACCCAGTACTTC	CASSLQETQYF
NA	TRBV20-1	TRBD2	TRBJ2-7	TGCAGTGCACCCGGGACTAGCGAGCCCTACGAGCAGTACTTC	CSAPGTSEPYEQYF
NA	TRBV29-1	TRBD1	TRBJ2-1	TGCAGCGTGCGGGGACAGGGCAGGTTTGGTGAGCAGTTCTTC	CSVRGQGRFGEQFF
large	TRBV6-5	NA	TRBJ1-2	TGTGCCAGCAGCCGGGGGAGGGGGATCGATGGCTACACCTTC	CASSRGRGIDGYTF
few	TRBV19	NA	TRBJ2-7	TGTGCCAGTAGCCAAGTTGGGTACGAGCAGTACTTC	CASSQVGYEQYF
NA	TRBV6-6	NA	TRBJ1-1	TGTGCCGCACAGGGAGAGGCTTTCTTT	CAAQGEAFF
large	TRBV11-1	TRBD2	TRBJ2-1	TGTGCCAGCAGCTTAGGGGGAGGGTTGGATGAGCAGTTCTTC	CASSLGGGLDEQFF
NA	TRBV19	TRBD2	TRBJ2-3	TGTGCCAGTAGGCGGGAGGGGAAATCAGATACGCAGTATTTT	CASRREGKSDTQYF
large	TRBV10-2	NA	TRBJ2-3	TGCGCCAGCAGTGTTAATGGGGGGGCGGCAGATACGCAGTATTTT	CASSVNGGAADTQYF
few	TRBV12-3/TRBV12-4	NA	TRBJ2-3	TGTGCCAGCAGTTTATCCCTAAGGGATACGCAGTATTTT	CASSLSLRDTQYF
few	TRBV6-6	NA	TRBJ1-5	TGTGCCAGCAATGTAATGGGTTTCGGCAGCAATCAGCCCCAGCATTTT	CASNVMGFGSNQPQHF
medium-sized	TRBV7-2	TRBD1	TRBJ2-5	TGTGCCAGCAGCTTAGTCGACAGGGGGATCCAAGAGACCCAGTACTTC	CASSLVDRGIQETQYF
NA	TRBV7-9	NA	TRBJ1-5	TGTGCCAGCAGCTTAGCGGGGGCCAATCAGCCCCAGCATTTT	CASSLAGANQPQHF
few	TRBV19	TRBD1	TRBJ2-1	TGTGCCAGTAATTTCGGACAGGGGTTCTACAATGAGCAGTTCTTC	CASNFGQGFYNEQFF
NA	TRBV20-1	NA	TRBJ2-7	TGCAGTGTCAGAGATCAGCGGGTGGCCCTATGGCAGTACTTC	CSVRDQRVALWQYF
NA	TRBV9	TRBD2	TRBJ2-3	TGTGCCAGCAGCGTAGGGTTAGCGGGAATGTCTAGCACAGATACGCAGTATTTT	CASSVGLAGMSSTDTQYF
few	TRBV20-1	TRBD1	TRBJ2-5	TGCAGTGCTGTCGACAGGGGGCGAGCGGAGACCCAGTACTTC	CSAVDRGRAETQYF
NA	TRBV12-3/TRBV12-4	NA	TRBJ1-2	TGTGCCAGCAGTTTAGGACAGGACTATGGCTACACCTTC	CASSLGQDYGYTF
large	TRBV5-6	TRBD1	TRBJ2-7	TGTGCCAGCAGCGGAGAACGACAGGGGTCAGTCTACGAGCAGTACTTC	CASSGERQGSVYEQYF
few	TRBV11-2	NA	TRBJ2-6	TGTGCCAGCAGCTTAGCTCAGTTAGTCTCTGGGGCCAACGTCCTGACTTTC	CASSLAQLVSGANVLTF
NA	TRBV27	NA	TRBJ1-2	TGTGCCAGCAGTTTATCGGGCCGAGGTTACTATGGCTACACCTTC	CASSLSGRGYYGYTF
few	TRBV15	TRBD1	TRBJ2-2	TGTGCCACCAGCAGAGGTCCAGGGGGTACGAACACCGGGGAGCTGTTTTTT	CATSRGPGGTNTGELFF
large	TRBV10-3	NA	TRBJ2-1	TGTGCCATCAGGGGGACCTCCACTGGGCAGTTCTTC	CAIRGTSTGQFF
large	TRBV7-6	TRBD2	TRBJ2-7	TGTGCCAGCAGCTTAGGGGGACTAGACTACGAGCAGTACTTC	CASSLGGLDYEQYF
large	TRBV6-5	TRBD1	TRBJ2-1	TGTGCCAGCAGAACCGGGTCCAGGGGGGAGCAGTTCTTC	CASRTGSRGEQFF
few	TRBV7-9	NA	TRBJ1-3	TGTGCCAGCAGCTTAGTATTAAGCGCCATATATTTT	CASSLVLSAIYF
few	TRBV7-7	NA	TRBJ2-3	TGTGCTAGCAGCTTAGCGTGGGCAGATACGCAGTATTTT	CASSLAWADTQYF
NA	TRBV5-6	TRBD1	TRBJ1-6	TGTGCCAGCAGCTTAAGGGACAGGGGAAATTCACCCCTCCACTTT	CASSLRDRGNSPLHF
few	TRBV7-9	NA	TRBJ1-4	TGTGCCAGCAGCCCGAGTACAACTAATGAAAAACTGTTTTTT	CASSPSTTNEKLFF
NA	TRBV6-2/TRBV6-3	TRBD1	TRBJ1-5	TGTGCCAGCAGTGTCCGCGACAGGGCTGGCAATCAGCCCCAGCATTTT	CASSVRDRAGNQPQHF
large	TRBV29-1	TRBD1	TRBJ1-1	TGCAGCGTAGCACCGGGACAGAAGAGAGCTTTCTTT	CSVAPGQKRAFF
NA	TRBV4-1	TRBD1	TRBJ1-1	TGCGCCAGCAGCCAAGGTCCCCTCAGGGGGCGGACTGAAGCTTTCTTT	CASSQGPLRGRTEAFF
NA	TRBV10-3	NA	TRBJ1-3	TGTGCCATCAGTACCCCGGACGCCGTCTCTGGAAACACCATATATTTT	CAISTPDAVSGNTIYF
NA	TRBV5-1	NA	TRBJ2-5	TGCGCCAGCAGCCCGGGGTGGGGCCAAGAGACCCAGTACTTC	CASSPGWGQETQYF
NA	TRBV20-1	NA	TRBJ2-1	TGCAGTGCTAGAAGGGGGGGCCGGTCCTACAATGAGCAGTTCTTC	CSARRGGRSYNEQFF
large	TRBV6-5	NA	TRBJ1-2	TGTGCCAGCAGTTACTCGCTGGGGGGCAGAACCTATGGCTACACCTTC	CASSYSLGGRTYGYTF
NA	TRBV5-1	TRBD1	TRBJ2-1	TGCGCCAGCAGCCCCCGGGACAGGAGAAATGAGCAGTTCTTC	CASSPRDRRNEQFF
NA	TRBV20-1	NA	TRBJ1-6	TGCAGTGCTAGAGCCGACAGAAGTTATAATTCACCCCTCCACTTT	CSARADRSYNSPLHF
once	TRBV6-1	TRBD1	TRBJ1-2	TGTGCCAGCAGTAGGACAGGGAGTAACTATGGCTACACCTTC	CASSRTGSNYGYTF
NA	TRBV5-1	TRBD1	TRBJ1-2	TGCGCCAGCAGCTTGAACACAGGGGACTATGGCTACACCTTC	CASSLNTGDYGYTF
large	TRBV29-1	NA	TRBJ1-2	TGCAGCGCCCTGACAGGCACCAGCTATGGCTACACCTTC	CSALTGTSYGYTF
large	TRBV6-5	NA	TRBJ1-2	TGTGCCAGCAGTTCCCTGGGAGCTAACTATGGCTACACCTTC	CASSSLGANYGYTF
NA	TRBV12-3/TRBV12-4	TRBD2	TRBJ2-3	TGTGCCAGCAGTTTAGGTGGGAGGGTGGTAGGGACAGATACGCAGTATTTT	CASSLGGRVVGTDTQYF
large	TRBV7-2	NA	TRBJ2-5	TGTGCCAGCAGCTCCCACGAGACCCAGTACTTC	CASSSHETQYF
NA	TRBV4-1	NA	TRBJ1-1	TGCGCCAGCAGCCAAGATGACCGAGGGGACACTGAAGCTTTCTTT	CASSQDDRGDTEAFF
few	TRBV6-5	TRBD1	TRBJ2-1	TGTGCCAGCAAACTAGGGACAGCATACAATGAGCAGTTCTTC	CASKLGTAYNEQFF
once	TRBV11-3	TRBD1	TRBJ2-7	TGTGCCAGCAGCCCGAGGACAGGGACCGAGCAGTACTTC	CASSPRTGTEQYF
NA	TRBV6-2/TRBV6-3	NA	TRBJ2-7	TGTGCCAGCACAAGAGGCGAGCTCTCCTACGAGCAGTACTTC	CASTRGELSYEQYF
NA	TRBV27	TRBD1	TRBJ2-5	TGTGCCAGCAGGCCTGGGACAGCCGAGACCCAGTACTTC	CASRPGTAETQYF
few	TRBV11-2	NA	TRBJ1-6	TGTGCCAGCAGCTTGGGGACCGCATCCTCACCCCTCCACTTT	CASSLGTASSPLHF